The clone carrying this T cell receptor (beta chain) was seen many times. Time point in this sample: patch test 3, about 24 weeks after DPC sensitization. Treatment defined: therapeutic diphenylcyclopropenone sensitization with weekly scalp DPC. The data are from a study of human T cells and chemical hapten exposure. V lost 1 base and J 4 bases, leaving 19 bases between the germline ends. CDR1 is SGHTA, CDR2 FQGNSA, per germline. CDR3 length: 17 amino acids. TCRdb reprocessed the RACE reads via MiXCR and lists one record per CDR3 protein. Here the sample spans approximately 86,000 distinct CDR3 sequences, approximately 11% being singletons.

The chain recombines TRBV7-2 with TRBJ2-5, with a possible D match to TRBD1 (6 bases). The clonotype originates from a woman in her twenties or thirties with alopecia areata. Some clones in this sample may be carry-over from other donors' samples. Sequenced material: whole blood, taken in connection with sensitization to the hapten diphenylcyclopropenone (DPC). The CDR3 DNA reads TGTGCCAGCAGCTTAGTTAATGAGGCCAGGGGAAGAGAGACCCAGTACTTC. Translated, it gives CASSLVNEARGRETQYF.